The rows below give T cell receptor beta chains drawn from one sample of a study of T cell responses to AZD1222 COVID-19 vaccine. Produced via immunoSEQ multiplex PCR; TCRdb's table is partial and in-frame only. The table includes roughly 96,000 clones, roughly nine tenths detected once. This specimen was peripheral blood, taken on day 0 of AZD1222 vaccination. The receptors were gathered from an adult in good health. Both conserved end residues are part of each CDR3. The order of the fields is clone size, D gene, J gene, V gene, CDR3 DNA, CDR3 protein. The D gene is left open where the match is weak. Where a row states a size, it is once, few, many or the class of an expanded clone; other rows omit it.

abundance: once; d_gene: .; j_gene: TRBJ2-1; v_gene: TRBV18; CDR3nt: TGTGCCAGCTCACCGGACCACAATGAGCAGTTCTTC; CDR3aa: CASSPDHNEQFF
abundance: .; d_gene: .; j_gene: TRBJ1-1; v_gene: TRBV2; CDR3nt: TGTGCCAGCACCAACAGGGTGGGTCGGACTGAAGCTTTCTTT; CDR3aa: CASTNRVGRTEAFF
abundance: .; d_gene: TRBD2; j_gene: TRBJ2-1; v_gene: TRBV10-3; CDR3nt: TGTGCCATCAGCGGACTAGCGGGGTCAAACAATGAGCAGTTCTTC; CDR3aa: CAISGLAGSNNEQFF
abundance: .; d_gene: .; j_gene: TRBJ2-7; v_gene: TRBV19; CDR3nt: TGTGCCAGTAGTATCCCAGGGTTAGTGTACGAGCAGTACTTC; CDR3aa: CASSIPGLVYEQYF
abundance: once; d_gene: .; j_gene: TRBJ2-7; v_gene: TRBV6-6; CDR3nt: TGTGCCAGCAGTTACACTAGCAATTCCTACGAGCAGTACTTC; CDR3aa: CASSYTSNSYEQYF
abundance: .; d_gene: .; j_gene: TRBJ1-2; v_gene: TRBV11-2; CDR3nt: TGTGCCAGCAGCTCGGGCTGGGATGGCTACACCTTC; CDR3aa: CASSSGWDGYTF
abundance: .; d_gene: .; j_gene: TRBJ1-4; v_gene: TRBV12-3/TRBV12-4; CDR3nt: TGTGCCAGCAGCCGGGACCGCAATGAAAAACTGTTTTTT; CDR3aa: CASSRDRNEKLFF
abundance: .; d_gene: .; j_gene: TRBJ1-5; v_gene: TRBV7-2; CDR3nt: TGTGCCAGCAGCCCGCGACAGAACAATCAGCCCCAGCATTTT; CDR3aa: CASSPRQNNQPQHF
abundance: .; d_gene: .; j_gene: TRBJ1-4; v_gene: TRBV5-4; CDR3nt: TGTGCCAGCAGCAAGGACAGCCTGGAAAAACTGTTTTTT; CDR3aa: CASSKDSLEKLFF
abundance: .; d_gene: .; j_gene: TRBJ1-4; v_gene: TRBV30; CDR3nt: TGTGCCTGGACGACAGGAACTAATGAAAAACTGTTTTTT; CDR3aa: CAWTTGTNEKLFF
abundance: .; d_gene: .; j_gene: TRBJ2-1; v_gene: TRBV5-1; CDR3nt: TGCGCCAGCAGCCGGACAGCCGACAATGAGCAGTTCTTC; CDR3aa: CASSRTADNEQFF
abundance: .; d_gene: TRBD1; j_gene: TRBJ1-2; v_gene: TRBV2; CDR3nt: TGTGCCAGCAGACATCAGGGGGGGGCCTATGGCTACACCTTC; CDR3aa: CASRHQGGAYGYTF
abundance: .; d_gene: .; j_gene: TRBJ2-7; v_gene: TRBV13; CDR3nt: TGTGCCAGCTCCCCGATGCGGAGCTCCTACGAGCAGTACTTC; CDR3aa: CASSPMRSSYEQYF
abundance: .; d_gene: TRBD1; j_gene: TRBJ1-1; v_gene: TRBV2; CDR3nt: TGTGCCAGCAGTCCGCCGACAGGGTCGTACACTGAAGCTTTCTTT; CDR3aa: CASSPPTGSYTEAFF
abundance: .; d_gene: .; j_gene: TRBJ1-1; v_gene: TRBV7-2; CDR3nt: TGTGCCAGCAGCCCGGGACTGGCGGCCACTGAAGCTTTCTTT; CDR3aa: CASSPGLAATEAFF
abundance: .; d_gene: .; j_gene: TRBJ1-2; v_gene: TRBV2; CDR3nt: TGTGCCAGCAGTGAAAATAACTATGGCTACACCTTC; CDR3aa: CASSENNYGYTF
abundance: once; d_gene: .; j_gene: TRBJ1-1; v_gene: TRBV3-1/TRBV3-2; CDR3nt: TGTGCCAGCAGCCCCCTCCCGATGAACACTGAAGCTTTCTTT; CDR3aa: CASSPLPMNTEAFF
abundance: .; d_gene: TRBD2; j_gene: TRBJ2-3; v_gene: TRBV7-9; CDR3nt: TGTGCCAGCAGCCTGATAGCGGGGGGGCCACTGGGCACAGATACGCAGTATTTT; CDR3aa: CASSLIAGGPLGTDTQYF
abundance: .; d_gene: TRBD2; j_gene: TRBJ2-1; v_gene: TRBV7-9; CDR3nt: TGTGCCAGCAGCTCCCCGGGACTAGCGGGGGGAAAAGAGCAGTTCTTC; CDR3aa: CASSSPGLAGGKEQFF
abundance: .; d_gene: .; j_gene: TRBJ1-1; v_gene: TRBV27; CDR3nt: TGTGCCAGCAGCCTCCATCAGGACGCGAGGGGAGCTTTCTTT; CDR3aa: CASSLHQDARGAFF
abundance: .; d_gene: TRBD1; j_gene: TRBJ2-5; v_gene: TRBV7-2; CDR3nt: TGTGCCAGCAGCTCCCTCCGGGACAGGGGGATGGAGACCCAGTACTTC; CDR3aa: CASSSLRDRGMETQYF
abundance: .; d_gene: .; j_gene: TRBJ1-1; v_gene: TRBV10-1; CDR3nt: TGCGCCAGCAGTGAGTCAGGGGTGGCTGAAGCTTTCTTT; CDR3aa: CASSESGVAEAFF